The present entry profiles one T cell receptor beta chain with its context. In its sample, this clone was seen a few times. This clone's antigen is unknown. Base qualities are missing; no much larger clone stands one base away. Different DNA sequences within this sample yield the same CDR3. Whole blood was collected in K2EDTA tubes by collaborating institutions according to the institutions' own protocols. For TCRbeta analysis, collaborator samples were shipped as frozen whole blood, as isolated PBMCs, or as DNA extracted from either sample type. TCRbeta CDR3 regions were amplified from genomic DNA using the immunoSEQ Assay, a bias-controlled multiplex PCR. Regarding the original processing steps: Nucleated cell counts per sample were estimated from amplification of reference gene primers within the assay. Sequence reads were collapsed and filtered to measure the absolute abundance of every unique TCRbeta CDR3 rearrangement. For each sample, productive Simpson clonality was calculated as the square root of Simpson's diversity index across productive rearrangements. In its TCRdb copy, this immuneACCESS table keeps in-frame sequences only and misses some clones. Where compared with another copy, unresolved V genes explain less than half of these, and the others have no known cause. V and J calls and clone size are those listed in that table; D and trimming were worked out from the DNA. Counted in this sample were some 250,000 clones; 82% of them appeared once. The ten most abundant clones make up under 3.5% of the sample.

CDR1 and CDR2 were assigned from the germline V gene (reference sequence) as MNHEY and SMNVEV. The CDR3 contains 14 residues, cysteine and phenylalanine counted. CDR3 DNA only is kept here, 42 bases in frame from base 1. V is clipped by 7 bases and J by 1 base, and the sequence between their germline boundaries is 13 bases long. The entry originates in a study of blood T cell repertoires in COVID-19 (TCRdb year 2020). Study-wide context: Collaborator samples came from the United States, Italy and Spain and covered acute and convalescent phases of COVID-19. Samples came from the ongoing ImmuneRACE study (first 160 participants) plus 1,254 subjects from 6 global collaborators. The dataset comprised deeply sampled blood TCRbeta repertoires from subjects exposed to, actively infected with, or recovered from COVID-19. The material from the prospective study consisted of cDNA or gDNA derived from T cells, B-cell-depleted T cells, or PBMCs. HLA class I and class II types, where available, came from metadata supplied by the sample provider rather than from assay-based typing. The sample metadata nearly always contained a de-identified subject ID, COVID-19 status, age in years and sex. The repertoires were released in a freely available public database intended as a resource for research on the immune response to SARS-CoV-2. Results the study describes overall, beyond this receptor: The amount of clinical and demographic metadata varied by source and participant and was provided uncurated.

Specimen: peripheral blood. Recombination linked TRBV27 to TRBJ1-1; the D gene is perhaps TRBD1, from 6 matching bases. The TCR was taken from a woman younger than 30 with acute or convalescent COVID-19. The CDR3 is CASTKGGGNTEAFF. The DNA sequence reads TGTGCCAGCACCAAAGGGGGGGGGAACACTGAAGCTTTCTTT.